This entry describes one TCR beta chain. What it binds is not known. The entry originates in a study of cytomegalovirus exposure and HLA in healthy donors. The study's findings and limits: The classifier reportedly diagnosed cytomegalovirus status with high sensitivity and specificity.

TCRdb's table, derived via immunoSEQ multiplex PCR, lists solely in-frame clones and lacks some. The sample holds about 56,000 clones, 85% to 95% seen once. CDR1 and CDR2 from the germline V gene are LGHNA and YSLEER. The CDR3 consists of 16 residues. V lost 4 bases and J lost 8, with 23 bases in between. The source of this sequence is a woman under 30 in good health and CMV-seropositive. The chain employs TRBV4-3 and TRBJ1-2; D ambiguous. Input material: PBMCs. The CDR3 nucleotides are TGCGCCAGCAGCCCCGGAGCCACAGTGCAAACGGGGGGCTACACCTTC. Amino acid sequence: CASSPGATVQTGGYTF.